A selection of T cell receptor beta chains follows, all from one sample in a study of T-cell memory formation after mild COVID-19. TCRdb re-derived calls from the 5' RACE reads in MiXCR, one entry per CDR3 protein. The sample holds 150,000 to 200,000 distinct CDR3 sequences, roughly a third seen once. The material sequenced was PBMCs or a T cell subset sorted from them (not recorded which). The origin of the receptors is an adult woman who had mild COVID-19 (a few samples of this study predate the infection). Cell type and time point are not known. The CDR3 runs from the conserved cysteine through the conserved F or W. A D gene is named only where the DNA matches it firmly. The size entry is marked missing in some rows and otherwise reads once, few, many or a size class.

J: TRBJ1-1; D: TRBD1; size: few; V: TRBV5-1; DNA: TGCGCCAGCAGCCCGTATGGGGGACAGGAGAGTGAAGCTTTCTTT; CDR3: CASSPYGGQESEAFF
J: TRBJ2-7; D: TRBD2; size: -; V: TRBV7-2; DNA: TGTGCCAGCAGCTTAGCGAGAGCGGGAGGACCCCTAGCCGAGCAGTACTTC; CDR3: CASSLARAGGPLAEQYF
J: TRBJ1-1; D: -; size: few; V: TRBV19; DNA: TGTGCCAGTAGTACGGGGAGTGAAGCTTTCTTT; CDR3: CASSTGSEAFF
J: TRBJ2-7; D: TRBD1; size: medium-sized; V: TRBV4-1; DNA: TGCGCCAGCAGCTTAAGTTGGACAGGGGGGGCAATCGACGAGCAGTACTTC; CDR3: CASSLSWTGGAIDEQYF
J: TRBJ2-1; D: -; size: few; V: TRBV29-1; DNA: TGCAGCGTTCGAATTGGGAATGAATACAATGAGCAGTTCTTC; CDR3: CSVRIGNEYNEQFF
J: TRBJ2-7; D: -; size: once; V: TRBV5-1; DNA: TGCGCCAGCAGCTTGGCACATCGGGACGAGCAGTACTTC; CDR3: CASSLAHRDEQYF
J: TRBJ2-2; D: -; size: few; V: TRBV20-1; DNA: TGCAGTGCAACAAAACGCGGGTCGAACACCGGGGAGCTGTTTTTT; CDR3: CSATKRGSNTGELFF
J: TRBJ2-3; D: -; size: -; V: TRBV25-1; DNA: TGTGCCAGCAGTGAATCTGGGGGGCTAGCGGCCCTGGATACGCAGTATTTT; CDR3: CASSESGGLAALDTQYF
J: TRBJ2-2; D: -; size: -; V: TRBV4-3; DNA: TGCGCCAGCAGCCCGAGGAGGGGTGTGGGTACAACCGGGGAGCTGTTTTTT; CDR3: CASSPRRGVGTTGELFF
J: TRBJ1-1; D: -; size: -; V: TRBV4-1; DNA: TGCGCCAGCAGCCAAGATACCCGGAACACTGAAGCTTTCTTT; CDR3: CASSQDTRNTEAFF
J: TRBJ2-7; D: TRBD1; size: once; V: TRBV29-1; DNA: TGCAGCGTTGAAGATCTTGCGGGACAGGGAGCCTACGAGCAGTACTTC; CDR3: CSVEDLAGQGAYEQYF
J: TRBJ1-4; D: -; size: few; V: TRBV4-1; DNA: TGCGCCAGCAGCCAAGATTGGGGGCTGACGGATGAAAAACTGTTTTTT; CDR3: CASSQDWGLTDEKLFF
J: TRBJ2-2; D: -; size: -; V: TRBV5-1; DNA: TGCGCCAGCAGCTTTCGAGGGCTGGACACCGGGGAGCTGTTTTTT; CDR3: CASSFRGLDTGELFF
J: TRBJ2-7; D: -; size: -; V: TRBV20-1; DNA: TGCAGTGCTAGAGATGGAGGGTACGAGCAGTACTTC; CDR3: CSARDGGYEQYF
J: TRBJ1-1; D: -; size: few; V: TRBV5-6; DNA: TGTGCCAGCTCGACGGGGATGAACACTGAAGCTTTCTTT; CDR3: CASSTGMNTEAFF
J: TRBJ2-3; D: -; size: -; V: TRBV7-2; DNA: TGTGCCAGCAGCCCTTTCGGGCAGGGGCCCACAGATACGCAGTATTTT; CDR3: CASSPFGQGPTDTQYF
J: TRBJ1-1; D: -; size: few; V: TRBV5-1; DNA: TGCGCCAGCAGCTTCGGGACGGCGAACACTGAAGCTTTCTTT; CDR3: CASSFGTANTEAFF
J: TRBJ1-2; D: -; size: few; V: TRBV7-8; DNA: TGTGCCAGCAGCTTAGCAGGGTCCGGTGGCTACACCTTC; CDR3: CASSLAGSGGYTF
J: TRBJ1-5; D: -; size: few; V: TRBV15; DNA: TGTGCCACCAGCAGCCGCCGCGGCAATAGCAATCAGCCCCAGCATTTT; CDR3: CATSSRRGNSNQPQHF
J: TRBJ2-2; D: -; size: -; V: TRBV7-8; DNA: TGTGCCAGCAGCATTCCAGGGGAGCTGTTTTTT; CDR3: CASSIPGELFF
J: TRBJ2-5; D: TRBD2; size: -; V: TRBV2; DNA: TGTGCCGGTAGCGGGATGGGGCGGGTGGCCCAGTACTTC; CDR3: CAGSGMGRVAQYF
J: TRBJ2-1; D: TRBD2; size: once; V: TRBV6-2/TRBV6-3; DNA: TGTGCCAGCAGTCCAGGGGAGGGGACTAGCGGATACAATGAGCAGTTCTTC; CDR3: CASSPGEGTSGYNEQFF
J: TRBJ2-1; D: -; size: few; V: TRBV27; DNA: TGTGCCAGCAGTTCTCCCCCGGAAGGACGAAGCTCCTACAATGAGCAGTTCTTC; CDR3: CASSSPPEGRSSYNEQFF
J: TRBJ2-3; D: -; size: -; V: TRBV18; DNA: TGTGCCAGCTCACCTCAGCAGCACACAGATACGCAGTATTTT; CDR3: CASSPQQHTDTQYF
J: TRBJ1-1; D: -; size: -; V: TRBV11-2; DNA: TGTGCCAGCAGCTTAACCGAGATGGGGGAGACAGGAAGAGACCCTGAAGCTTTCTTT; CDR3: CASSLTEMGETGRDPEAFF
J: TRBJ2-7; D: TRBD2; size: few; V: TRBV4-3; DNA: TGCGCCAGCAGCCAAGGACTAGCGGGAGCCCGTAACTACGAGCAGTACTTC; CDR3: CASSQGLAGARNYEQYF
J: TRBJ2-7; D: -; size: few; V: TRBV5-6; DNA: TGTGCCAGCAGCGCCACCTACGAGCAGTACTTC; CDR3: CASSATYEQYF